This TCR beta chain is drawn from a study of post-analysis software for immune sequencing data. Findings and caveats of the study: Controls showed lower frequencies than patients for five TRBV segments, and TRBV5-6, TRBV5-1 and TRBV20-1 were among these.

Remarks on this clonotype: Its cognate antigen is unknown.

The CDR3 is made up of 16 amino acids. V was trimmed by 7 bases and J by 0 bases, leaving 16 bases between them. Carried by the TCR beta cDNA libraries were unique molecular identifiers. TCRdb used MiXCR to reprocess the PCR reads, holding one entry per CDR3 protein. The table has approximately 150,000 distinct CDR3 sequences, over 25% seen once. Sequencing used blood. The TCR sequence derives from a girl aged 5 to 17 with multiple sclerosis. The chain uses TRBV12-3 or TRBV12-4 and TRBJ1-5, with D perhaps TRBD1 (6 bases). The CDR3 loop reads CASTPLSRGSNQPQHF. Here the CDR3 DNA reads TGTGCCAGCACCCCCTTAAGCAGGGGTAGCAATCAGCCCCAGCATTTT.